This record looks at one T cell receptor (beta chain) sequence and its context. This entry comes from a study of control samples from healthy donors and cancer patients. The germline CDR1 and CDR2 sequences are SQVTM and ANQGSEA. CDR3 length equals 15 residues. Trimming took off 6 bases at V and 0 bases at J, with 14 bases between the two ends. The table came from immunoSEQ multiplex PCR; TCRdb's copy has only in-frame clones and leaves some out. The sample lists some 210,000 clones, roughly nine tenths seen once, with about 2% in the top ten. This clonotype was obtained from a man aged 25-40 years in good health. The chain combines TRBV29-1 with TRBJ2-2; perhaps TRBD1 as D (6 bases). The material sequenced was blood. This CDR3 is CSVLTGTTNTGELFF. The CDR3, as DNA: TGCAGCGTGCTCACCGGGACAACGAACACCGGGGAGCTGTTTTTT.